The 8 T cell receptor beta chains below all came from one sample that was sequenced in a study of cytomegalovirus exposure and HLA in healthy donors. The study ran its PCR with 60 Vbeta and 13 Jbeta primers. Here immunoSEQ multiplex PCR was the method, and the copy in TCRdb shows in-frame clones only, minus some. Of roughly 220,000 clones detected, about 70% appear once; the ten largest clones hold 1.5% to 2%. The specimen sequenced was PBMCs. Receptors were obtained from a woman aged 30 to 39 in good health and CMV-seronegative.

The V and J genes are TRBV5-6 and TRBJ1-3, with 7 bases that match TRBD1. Unmatched junction bases numbered 13, after V lost 4 bases and J lost 3 bases. The CDR3 sequence is 17 residues long. CDR1 is SGHDT and CDR2 is YYEEEE in the germline V gene. CDR3 bases: TGTGCCAGCAGCCCACGATCAACAGGGGCGTATGGAAACACCATATATTTT. Its protein product is CASSPRSTGAYGNTIYF.

The chain is built from TRBV6-5 and TRBJ1-6, with D tentatively TRBD1 (6 bases). V lost 5 bases, J lost 4 bases, and 12 bases lay in between. Germline assignment: CDR1 MNHEY and CDR2 SVGAGI. This CDR3 contains 15 residues. The CDR3: CASSPGGAYNSPLHF. CDR3 coding DNA: TGTGCCAGCAGTCCGGGGGGGGCGTATAATTCACCCCTCCACTTT.

This clone was detected once. The chain employs TRBV13 and TRBJ1-1; a weak D match, TRBD1 (5 bases). Trimming took 4 bases from V and 6 from J, leaving 12 bases between them. The CDR3 loop spans 13 amino acids. Germline-derived CDR1 and CDR2 are PRHDT and FYEKMQ (reference sequence). The CDR3 loop reads CASSWGRRAEAFF. The CDR3 DNA is TGTGCCAGCAGCTGGGGACGGAGGGCTGAAGCTTTCTTT.

The gene calls are TRBV7-9 and TRBJ2-7, with D unclear. The CDR3 is 13 amino acids. The germline V gene encodes CDR1 SEHNR and CDR2 FQNEAQ (reference sequence). V lost 2 bases, J lost 8 bases, and 13 bases lay in between. This CDR3 reads CASSLSPRFQQYF. The CDR3 DNA follows: TGTGCCAGCAGCTTAAGTCCGCGTTTCCAGCAGTACTTC.

This clone came up once. The V call is TRBV30, the J call TRBJ1-4; D is possibly TRBD1 (6 bases). Trimming took off 4 bases at V and 8 bases at J, with 17 bases between the two ends. Germline-derived CDR1 and CDR2 are GTSNPN and SVGIG (reference sequence). The CDR3 length is 14 residues. CDR3 coding DNA: TGTGCCTGGAAGCTGAGGGGGTTTGGAGAAAAACTGTTTTTT. Translation: CAWKLRGFGEKLFF.

CDR3 DNA: TGTGCCAGCAGCACACAGGGGGCAGGTGGAAGCAATCAGCCCCAGCATTTT. Translating gives CASSTQGAGGSNQPQHF. The rearrangement uses TRBV2 and TRBJ1-5; 9 positions match TRBD1. The CDR3 totals 17 residues. The V gene's germline CDR1 is SNHLY and CDR2 FYNNEI. Unmatched junction bases numbered 10, after V lost 6 bases and J lost 1 base. The full variable domain, in which reference TRBV2 and TRBJ1-5 provide the parts outside the CDR3, is EPEVTQTPSHQVTQMGQEVILRCVPISNHLYFYWYRQILGQKVEFLVSFYNNEISEKSEIFDDQFSVERPDGSNFTLKIRSTKLEDSAMYFCASSTQGAGGSNQPQHFGDGTRLSIL.

The chain is built from TRBV9 and TRBJ2-1; TRBD1 aligns across 10 bases. The CDR3 is 15 amino acids. The V segment lost 3 bases and the J segment 8 bases; nucleotides outside the gene matches: 8. Germline V CDR1 and CDR2: SGDLS, YYNGEE. The CDR3 sequence is CASSEDRGRADEQFF. CDR3 DNA: TGTGCCAGCAGCGAAGACAGGGGGCGGGCGGATGAGCAGTTCTTC.

V is TRBV19 and J is TRBJ1-3; D remains unclear. CDR3 length: 16 residues. Germline assignment: CDR1 LNHDA and CDR2 SQIVND (reference sequence). The V gene lost 1 base and the J gene lost 2 bases, with 12 bases spanning the gap. The CDR3 region has the DNA TGTGCCAGTAGTATAGGAGGGCGGAGGACTGGAAACACCATATATTTT. Amino acids: CASSIGGRRTGNTIYF.